This entry lists 18 T cell receptor beta chains sequenced from one sample in a study of regulatory T cells in long-lasting Graves disease. Time point noted: newly diagnosed GD, antithyroid drugs for less than 3 months. RNA isolated from PBMCs was used to make the TCR library. For TCR beta, libraries came from iRepertoire HTBI primers and Arm-PCR of CDR3 regions. MiXCR, applied by TCRdb to the multiplex PCR reads, yields one record per CDR3 protein. The sample records hundreds of thousands of distinct CDR3 sequences, under 20% being singletons. This same sample was also taken into another study, of T cells in Graves' hyperthyroidism and ophthalmopathy.

The input for sequencing was peripheral blood mononuclear cells (PBMCs), taken at new diagnosis, from a patient treated with antithyroid drugs. The receptors stem from a young woman with Graves disease.

This clonotype was observed many times. The rearrangement links TRBV24-1 to TRBJ1-5; no reliable D call. The V gene lost 5 bases and the J gene lost 4 bases, with 14 bases spanning the gap. Germline V gene sequence: CDR1 KGHDR, CDR2 SFDVKD. This CDR3 contains 15 residues. The DNA for the CDR3 is TGTGCCACCAGTGTGGGGAGCGGGGAAAATCAGCCCCAGCATTTT. This translates into CATSVGSGENQPQHF.

The chain recombines TRBV19 with TRBJ2-1; the match to TRBD2 covers 12 bases. CDR3 length: 15 residues. With V trimmed by 8 bases and J by 4 bases, 6 bases remained unmatched. Germline V CDR1 and CDR2: LNHDA, SQIVND (reference sequence). The CDR3 DNA sequence: TGTGCCAGTGAGACCGGGACTAGCGGGTACAATGAGCAGTTCTTC. This translates into CASETGTSGYNEQFF.

A single count supports this clonotype. A much larger clonotype is one base distant, so this may be a read error. The gene calls are TRBV2 and TRBJ1-5; D is uncertain. There are 14 residues in the CDR3. The V gene's germline CDR1 is SNHLY and CDR2 FYNNEI. The V end was cut by 3 bases, the J end by 9 bases, with 15 bases between. The CDR3 loop is CASSDQAVGRPQHF. The CDR3 DNA reads as TGTGCCAGCAGTGATCAGGCGGTAGGGCGGCCCCAGCATTTT.

There are many counts of this clonotype. The chain carries TRBV27 and TRBJ2-2; D gene ambiguous. This CDR3 is built from 12 residues. V dropped 2 bases and J dropped 6 bases, with 4 bases sitting between them. Germline CDR1 and CDR2: MNHEY and SMNVEV (reference sequence). The CDR3 is CASSLISGELFF. The CDR3 coding sequence is TGTGCCAGCAGTTTAATTTCCGGGGAGCTGTTTTTT.

The table lists this clonotype with many counts. The chain carries TRBV12-3 or TRBV12-4 and TRBJ1-4, with D perhaps matching TRBD1 (5 bases). Trimming stripped 5 bases from V and 7 bases from J, with 17 bases between. The CDR3 spans 15 residues. The CDR3 region is CASSNSGRAGEKLFF. CDR3 coding DNA: TGTGCCAGCAGTAACTCCGGCAGGGCTGGTGAAAAACTGTTTTTT.

In this sample, this clonotype turned up a few times. The chain is built from TRBV6-2 or TRBV6-3 and TRBJ1-6, with D tentatively TRBD1 (6 bases). The germline gives CDR1 MNHEY, CDR2 SVGEGT. This CDR3 has 14 residues. V was pared by 8 bases and J by 11 bases, with 19 bases between. CDR3: CASAKTGAYPPLHF. In DNA, the CDR3 is TGTGCCAGCGCCAAGACGGGGGCGTATCCACCCCTCCACTTT.

The J gene is TRBJ1-6, the V gene TRBV3-1; D is unclear. The CDR3 runs 13 residues. The V gene's germline CDR1 is LGHDT and CDR2 YNNKEL (reference sequence). V was trimmed by 4 bases and J by 7 bases, leaving 8 bases between them. CDR3 region: CASSPSLNSPLHF. The CDR3 nucleotides are TGTGCCAGCAGCCCCTCCTTAAATTCACCCCTCCACTTT.

This clonotype came up many times. The gene calls are TRBV20-1 and TRBJ1-1, with D possibly matching TRBD1 (5 bases). This CDR3 spans 11 amino acids. V lost 6 bases and J lost 10, with 15 bases in between. Per the germline V gene, CDR1 is DFQATT and CDR2 is SNEGSKA (reference sequence). The CDR3 region has the DNA TGCAGTGCCGATGGGCCCGGGGGAGCTTTCTTT. Protein sequence: CSADGPGGAFF.

There are a few counts of this clonotype. The chain links TRBV28 to TRBJ2-2, with TRBD2 matching 14 bases. V was pared by 1 base and J by 6 bases, with 10 bases of the junction left unmatched. In germline, CDR1 is MDHEN, CDR2 SYDVKM. This CDR3 is 19 amino acids long. CDR3 sequence: CASSLLGPGTSGSSGELFF. DNA of the CDR3: TGTGCCAGCAGTTTATTAGGCCCCGGGACTAGCGGGAGCTCCGGGGAGCTGTTTTTT.

There are many counts of this clonotype. The chain recombines TRBV12-3 or TRBV12-4 with TRBJ2-7, with 10 bases identical to TRBD2. Trimming at V came to 2 bases and at J to 5 bases, leaving 3 bases not matched to a gene. This CDR3 region has 14 residues. CDR3 protein: CASSLFGLADEQYF. CDR3 nucleotides: TGTGCCAGCAGTTTATTTGGACTAGCGGACGAGCAGTACTTC.

Note on this clonotype: This may come from a read error, since a much larger clone is one base off. The V and J genes are TRBV7-2 and TRBJ1-5; D unclear. The CDR3 contains 14 residues. Germline V gene lookup returns CDR1 SGHTA and CDR2 FQGNSA. CDR3 DNA sequence: TGTGCCGGCAGCCAAGGAGGGATTTATCAGCCCCAGCATTTT. Encoded protein: CAGSQGGIYQPQHF.

The chain couples TRBV7-9 to TRBJ2-2, with D hard to call. CDR1 and CDR2 (germline): SEHNR, FQNEAQ (reference sequence). This CDR3 spans 17 amino acids. V was shortened by 3 bases and J by 0 bases, with 14 bases between the two germline ends. The DNA of the CDR3 is TGTGCCAGCAGCTTGGCCATTCAACTATCGAACACCGGGGAGCTGTTTTTT. Amino acid sequence: CASSLAIQLSNTGELFF.

This clonotype was seen repeatedly, ten times or more. This chain uses TRBV27 with TRBJ1-1; possibly TRBD1 for D (5 bases). Germline lookup yields CDR1 MNHEY and CDR2 SMNVEV (reference sequence). The germline V and J ends were trimmed by 2 bases and 4 bases, with 11 bases remaining between them. The CDR3 runs to 14 residues. Here the CDR3 reads CASSLGGLATEAFF. The CDR3 coding sequence is TGTGCCAGCAGTTTAGGGGGGTTGGCCACTGAAGCTTTCTTT.

The chain uses TRBV6-1 and TRBJ1-1; D is unclear. Trimming removed 6 bases at V and 6 bases at J, with 14 bases between. The V gene's germline CDR1 is MNHNS and CDR2 SASEGT. This CDR3 comprises 13 residues. The CDR3 coding sequence is TGTGCCAGCAGCCTACACGCCAAACCTGAAGCTTTCTTT. Translating gives CASSLHAKPEAFF.

V and J are TRBV20-1 and TRBJ2-4, with a weak D call TRBD2 (7 bases). Trimming removed 4 bases from V and 6 bases from J, with 16 bases in between. The V gene's germline CDR1 is DFQATT and CDR2 SNEGSKA (reference sequence). The CDR3 totals 14 residues. The CDR3 is CSATGGAPGNIQYF. CDR3 nucleotides: TGCAGTGCTACGGGGGGCGCCCCCGGAAACATTCAGTACTTC.

This clonotype showed up many times. The V call is TRBV10-1, the J call TRBJ2-1, with 14 bases fitting TRBD2. The V gene's germline CDR1 is WNHNN and CDR2 SYGVQD (reference sequence). Unmatched junction bases numbered 4, after V lost 2 bases and J lost 7 bases. The CDR3 runs 16 residues. The CDR3 reads CASSEGLAGGQNEQFF. DNA of the CDR3: TGCGCCAGCAGTGAGGGACTAGCGGGAGGTCAAAATGAGCAGTTCTTC.

There are many counts of this clonotype. The chain employs TRBV6-2 or TRBV6-3 and TRBJ2-1, with D possibly called TRBD1 or TRBD2 (5 bases each). Trimming took off 0 bases at V and 4 bases at J, with 16 bases between the two ends. The CDR3 sequence is 17 residues long. The V gene's germline CDR1 is MNHEY and CDR2 SVGEGT. The CDR3 reads CASSYSTEGFRYNEQFF. CDR3 sequence (DNA): TGTGCCAGCAGTTACTCGACCGAGGGGTTTAGGTACAATGAGCAGTTCTTC.

The chain has TRBV19 and TRBJ2-5; 9 bases align to TRBD1. Unmatched junction bases numbered 6, after V lost 5 bases and J lost 2 bases. The CDR3 runs 15 residues. The V gene's germline CDR1 is LNHDA and CDR2 SQIVND (reference sequence). CDR3 in DNA: TGTGCCAGTAGTTCCCAGACAGGGGGACAAGAGACCCAGTACTTC. The encoded protein is CASSSQTGGQETQYF. The variable domain in full, with the rest retrieved from reference TRBV19 and TRBJ2-5, is DGGITQSPKYLFRKEGQNVTLSCEQNLNHDAMYWYRQDPGQGLRLIYYSQIVNDFQKGDIAEGYSVSREKKESFPLTVTSAQKNPTAFYLCASSSQTGGQETQYFGPGTRLLVL.